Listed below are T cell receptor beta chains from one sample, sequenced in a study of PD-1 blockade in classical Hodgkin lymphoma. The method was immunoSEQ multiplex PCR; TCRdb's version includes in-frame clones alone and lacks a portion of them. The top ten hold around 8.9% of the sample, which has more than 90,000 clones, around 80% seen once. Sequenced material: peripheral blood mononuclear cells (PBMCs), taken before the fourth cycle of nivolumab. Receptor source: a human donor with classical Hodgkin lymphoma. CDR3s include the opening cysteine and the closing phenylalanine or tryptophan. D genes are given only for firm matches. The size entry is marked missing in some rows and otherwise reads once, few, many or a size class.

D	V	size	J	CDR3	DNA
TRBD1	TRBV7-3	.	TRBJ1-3	CASSSDLDRGPGNTIYF	TGTGCCAGCAGCTCGGACTTGGACAGGGGGCCTGGAAACACCATATATTTT
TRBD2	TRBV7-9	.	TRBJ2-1	CASSLGASGSYNEQFF	TGTGCCAGCAGCTTAGGGGCCAGCGGGAGCTACAATGAGCAGTTCTTC
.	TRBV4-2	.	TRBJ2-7	CASSQDLKLPYEQYF	TGTGCCAGCAGCCAAGATCTCAAGCTTCCCTACGAGCAGTACTTC
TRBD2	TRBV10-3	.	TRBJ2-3	CAKLPGLPTDTQYF	TGTGCCAAACTCCCGGGACTACCCACAGATACGCAGTATTTT
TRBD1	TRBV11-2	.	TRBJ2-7	CASSPGTGLEEQYF	TGTGCCAGCAGCCCAGGGACAGGGCTGGAAGAGCAGTACTTC
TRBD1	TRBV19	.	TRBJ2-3	CASSPQGATDTQYF	TGTGCCAGTAGTCCACAGGGGGCAACAGATACGCAGTATTTT
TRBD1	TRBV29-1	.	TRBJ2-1	CSALGTAYNEQFF	TGCAGCGCCCTGGGGACAGCCTACAATGAGCAGTTCTTC
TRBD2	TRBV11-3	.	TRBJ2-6	CASSPGGSSGANVLTF	TGTGCCAGCAGCCCCGGGGGGAGCTCTGGGGCCAACGTCCTGACTTTC
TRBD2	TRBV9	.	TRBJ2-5	CASSLRLAGETQYF	TGTGCCAGCAGCCTTCGACTAGCGGGAGAGACCCAGTACTTC
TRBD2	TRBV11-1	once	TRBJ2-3	CASSPGTSGGFTDTQYF	TGTGCCAGCAGCCCTGGGACTAGCGGGGGGTTCACAGATACGCAGTATTTT
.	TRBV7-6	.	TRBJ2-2	CASSRRGLITGELFF	TGTGCCAGCAGCCGCCGAGGACTAATAACCGGGGAGCTGTTTTTT
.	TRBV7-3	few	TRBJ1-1	CASSLNAGGAGTEAFF	TGTGCCAGCAGCTTAAATGCTGGGGGCGCGGGCACTGAAGCTTTCTTT
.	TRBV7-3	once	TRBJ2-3	CASSPFGGGGGDTQYF	TGTGCCAGCAGCCCCTTTGGAGGGGGTGGTGGAGATACGCAGTATTTT
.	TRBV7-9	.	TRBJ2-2	CASSLGRGELFF	TGTGCCAGCAGCTTAGGGCGCGGGGAGCTGTTTTTT
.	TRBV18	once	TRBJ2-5	CASSPTLPGQIQETQYF	TGTGCCAGCTCACCGACCCTTCCGGGACAAATCCAAGAGACCCAGTACTTC
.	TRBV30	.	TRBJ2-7	CAWSDYGGYEQYF	TGTGCCTGGAGTGATTATGGCGGCTACGAGCAGTACTTC
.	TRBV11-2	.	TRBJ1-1	CASSPRTTEAFF	TGTGCCAGCAGCCCCCGGACCACTGAAGCTTTCTTT
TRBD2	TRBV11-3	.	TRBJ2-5	CASSLGRGDQETQYF	TGTGCCAGCAGCTTAGGGCGGGGGGATCAAGAGACCCAGTACTTC
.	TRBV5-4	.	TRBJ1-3	CASSPGGVSSGNTIYF	TGTGCCAGCAGCCCCGGGGGGGTATCGTCTGGAAACACCATATATTTT
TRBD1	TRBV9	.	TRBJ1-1	CASSVIDRDTEAFF	TGTGCCAGCAGCGTAATCGACAGGGACACTGAAGCTTTCTTT
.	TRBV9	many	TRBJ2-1	CASSVSVTDEQFF	TGTGCCAGCAGCGTCAGCGTTACGGATGAGCAGTTCTTC
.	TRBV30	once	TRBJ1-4	CAWRVREKLFF	TGTGCCTGGAGGGTCCGGGAAAAACTGTTTTTT
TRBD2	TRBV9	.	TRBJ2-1	CASSARLAGESNEQFF	TGTGCCAGCAGCGCCCGACTAGCGGGAGAATCGAATGAGCAGTTCTTC
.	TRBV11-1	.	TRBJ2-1	CASSFPWGSASYNEQFF	TGTGCCAGCAGCTTCCCATGGGGAAGTGCCTCCTACAATGAGCAGTTCTTC
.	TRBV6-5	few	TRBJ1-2	CASRTGTRLWDGYTF	TGTGCCAGCAGAACCGGGACTCGTCTTTGGGATGGCTACACCTTC
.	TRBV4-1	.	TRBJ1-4	CASSLTGANEKLFF	TGCGCCAGCAGCCTAACGGGGGCTAATGAAAAACTGTTTTTT
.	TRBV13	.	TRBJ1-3	CASSFSGNTIYF	TGTGCCAGCAGCTTCTCTGGAAACACCATATATTTT
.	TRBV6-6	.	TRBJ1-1	CASSYDMERNTEAFF	TGTGCCAGCAGTTACGATATGGAGAGGAACACTGAAGCTTTCTTT
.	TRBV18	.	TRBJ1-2	CASSPDPFYGYTF	TGTGCCAGCTCACCGGACCCTTTCTATGGCTACACCTTC
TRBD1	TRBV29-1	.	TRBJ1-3	CSVDRGLSGNTIYF	TGCAGCGTTGATAGGGGGCTCTCTGGAAACACCATATATTTT
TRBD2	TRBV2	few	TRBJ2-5	CASKGLAGMGEETQYF	TGTGCCAGTAAAGGGCTAGCGGGAATGGGGGAAGAGACCCAGTACTTC
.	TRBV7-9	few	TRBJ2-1	CASSPAGYGQFF	TGTGCCAGCAGCCCCGCCGGGTATGGGCAGTTCTTC
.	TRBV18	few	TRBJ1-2	CASSPGQVGNYGYTF	TGTGCCAGCTCACCAGGACAAGTAGGGAACTATGGCTACACCTTC
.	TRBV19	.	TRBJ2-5	CASSISFAETQYF	TGTGCCAGTAGTATTTCATTCGCAGAGACCCAGTACTTC
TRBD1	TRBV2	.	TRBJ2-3	CASSEQGATDTQYF	TGTGCCAGCAGTGAACAGGGGGCAACAGATACGCAGTATTTT
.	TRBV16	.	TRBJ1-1	CASSQSGGSNTEAFF	TGTGCCAGCAGCCAATCGGGTGGATCGAACACTGAAGCTTTCTTT
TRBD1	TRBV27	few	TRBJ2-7	CASSDRGYEQYF	TGTGCCAGCAGTGACAGGGGCTACGAGCAGTACTTC
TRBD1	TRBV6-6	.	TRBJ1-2	CASSPGQNYGYTF	TGTGCCAGCAGCCCGGGACAGAACTATGGCTACACCTTC
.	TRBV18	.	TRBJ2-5	CASSPRWTAKETQYF	TGTGCCAGCTCACCACGTTGGACAGCGAAAGAGACCCAGTACTTC
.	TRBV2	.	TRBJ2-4	CASLQVYTLAKNIQYF	TGTGCCAGCTTACAGGTTTATACCCTAGCCAAAAACATTCAGTACTTC
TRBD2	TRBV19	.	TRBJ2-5	CASSPSLAGNQETQYF	TGTGCCAGTAGCCCTTCTCTAGCGGGGAACCAAGAGACCCAGTACTTC